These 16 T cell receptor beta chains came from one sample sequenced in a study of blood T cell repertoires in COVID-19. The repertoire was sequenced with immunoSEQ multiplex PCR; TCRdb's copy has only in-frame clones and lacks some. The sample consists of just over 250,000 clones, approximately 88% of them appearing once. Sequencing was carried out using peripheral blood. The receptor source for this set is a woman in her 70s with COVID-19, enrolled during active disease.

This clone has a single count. The CDR3 nucleotides are TGTGCCAGCAGCGCTGACAGGGTCGTGGGGAATCAGCCCCAGCATTTT. Encoded protein: CASSADRVVGNQPQHF. The chain is built from TRBV28 and TRBJ1-5; 7 positions match TRBD1. The CDR3 loop spans 16 amino acids. The V segment lost 6 bases and the J segment 4 bases; nucleotides outside the gene matches: 12. Germline assignment: CDR1 MDHEN and CDR2 SYDVKM.

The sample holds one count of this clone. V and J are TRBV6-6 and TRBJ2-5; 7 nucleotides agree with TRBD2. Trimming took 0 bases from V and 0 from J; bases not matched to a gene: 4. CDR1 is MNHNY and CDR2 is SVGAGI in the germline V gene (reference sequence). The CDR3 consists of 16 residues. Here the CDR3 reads CASSYSASGHQETQYF. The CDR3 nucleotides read TGTGCCAGCAGTTACTCGGCTAGCGGACACCAAGAGACCCAGTACTTC.

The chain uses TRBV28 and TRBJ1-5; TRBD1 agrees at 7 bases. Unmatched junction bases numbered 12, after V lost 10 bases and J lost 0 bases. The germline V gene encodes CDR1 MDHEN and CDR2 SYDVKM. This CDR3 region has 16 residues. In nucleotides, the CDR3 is TGTGCCACGATCGAAAACAGGGGTTATAGCAATCAGCCCCAGCATTTT. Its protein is CATIENRGYSNQPQHF.

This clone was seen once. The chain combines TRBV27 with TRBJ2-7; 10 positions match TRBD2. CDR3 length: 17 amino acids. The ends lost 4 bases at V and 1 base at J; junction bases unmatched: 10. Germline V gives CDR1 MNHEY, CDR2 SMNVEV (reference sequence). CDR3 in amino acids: CASSYEGASGSSYEQYF. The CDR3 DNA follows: TGTGCCAGCAGTTACGAAGGGGCTAGCGGGAGTTCCTACGAGCAGTACTTC.

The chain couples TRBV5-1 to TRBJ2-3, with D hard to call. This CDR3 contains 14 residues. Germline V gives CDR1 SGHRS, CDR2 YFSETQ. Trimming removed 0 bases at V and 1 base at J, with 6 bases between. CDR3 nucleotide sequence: TGCGCCAGCAGCTTGGACCCGGGCACAGATACGCAGTATTTT. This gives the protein CASSLDPGTDTQYF.

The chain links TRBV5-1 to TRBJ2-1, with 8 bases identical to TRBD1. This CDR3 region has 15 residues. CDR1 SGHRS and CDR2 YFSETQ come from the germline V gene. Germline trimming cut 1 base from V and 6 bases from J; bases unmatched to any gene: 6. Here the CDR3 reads CASSLQGAGGNEQFF. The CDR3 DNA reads TGCGCCAGCAGCTTGCAGGGGGCAGGTGGCAATGAGCAGTTCTTC.

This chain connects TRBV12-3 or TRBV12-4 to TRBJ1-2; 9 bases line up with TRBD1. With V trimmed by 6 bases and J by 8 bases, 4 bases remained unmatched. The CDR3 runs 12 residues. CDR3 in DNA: TGTGCCAGCAGCCAAACAGGGGGCGGCTACACCTTC. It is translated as CASSQTGGGYTF.

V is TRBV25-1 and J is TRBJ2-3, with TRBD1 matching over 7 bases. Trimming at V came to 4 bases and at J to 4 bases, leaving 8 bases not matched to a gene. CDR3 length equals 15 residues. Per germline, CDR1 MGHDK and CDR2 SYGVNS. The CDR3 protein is CASSGAEGAADTQYF. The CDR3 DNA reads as TGTGCCAGCAGTGGGGCAGAGGGGGCCGCAGATACGCAGTATTTT.

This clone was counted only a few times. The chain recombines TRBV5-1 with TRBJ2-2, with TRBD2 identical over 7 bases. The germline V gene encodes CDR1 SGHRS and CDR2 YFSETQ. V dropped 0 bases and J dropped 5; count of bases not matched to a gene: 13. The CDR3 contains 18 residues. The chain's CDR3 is CASSLAFLAGEGTGELFF. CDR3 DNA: TGCGCCAGCAGCTTGGCCTTCTTGGCGGGAGAAGGTACCGGGGAGCTGTTTTTT.

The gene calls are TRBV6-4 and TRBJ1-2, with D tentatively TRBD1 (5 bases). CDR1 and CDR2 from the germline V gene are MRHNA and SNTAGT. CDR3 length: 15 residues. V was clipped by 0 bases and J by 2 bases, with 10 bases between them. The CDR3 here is CASSDSTEPNYGYTF. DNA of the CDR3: TGTGCCAGCAGTGACTCGACAGAACCAAACTATGGCTACACCTTC.

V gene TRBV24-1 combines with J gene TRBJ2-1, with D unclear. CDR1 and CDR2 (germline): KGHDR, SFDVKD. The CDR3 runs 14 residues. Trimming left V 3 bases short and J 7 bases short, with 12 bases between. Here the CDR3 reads CATSDKAGQNEQFF. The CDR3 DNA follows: TGTGCCACCAGTGATAAGGCAGGTCAGAATGAGCAGTTCTTC.

CDR3 amino acids: CASMRQGGNTIYF. The CDR3 DNA reads as TGTGCCAGCATGCGACAGGGCGGAAACACCATATATTTT. The chain uses TRBV6-5 and TRBJ1-3, with 7 positions matching TRBD1. CDR1 and CDR2 (germline): MNHEY, SVGAGI. The J segment lost 4 bases and the V segment lost 7 bases, leaving 4 bases of the junction unmatched. The CDR3 runs to 13 residues.

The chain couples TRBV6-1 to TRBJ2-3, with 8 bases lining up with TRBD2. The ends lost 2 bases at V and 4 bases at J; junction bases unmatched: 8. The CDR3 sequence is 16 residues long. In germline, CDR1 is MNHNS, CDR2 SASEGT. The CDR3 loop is CASSESGGGAADTQYF. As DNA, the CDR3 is TGTGCCAGCAGTGAATCCGGGGGGGGCGCCGCAGATACGCAGTATTTT.

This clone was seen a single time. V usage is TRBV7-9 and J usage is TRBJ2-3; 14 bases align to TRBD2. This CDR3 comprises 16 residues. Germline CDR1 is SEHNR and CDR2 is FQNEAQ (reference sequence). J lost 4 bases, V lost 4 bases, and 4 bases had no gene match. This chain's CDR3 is CASSSGLAGEADTQYF. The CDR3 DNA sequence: TGTGCCAGCAGCTCGGGACTAGCGGGAGAAGCAGATACGCAGTATTTT.

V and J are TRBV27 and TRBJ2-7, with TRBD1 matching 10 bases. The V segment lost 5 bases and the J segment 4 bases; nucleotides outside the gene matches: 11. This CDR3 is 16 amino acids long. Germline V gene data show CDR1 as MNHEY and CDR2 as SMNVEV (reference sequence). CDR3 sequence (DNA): TGTGCCAGCAGTCGTGCGACCGGGACAGGGGTATACGAGCAGTACTTC. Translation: CASSRATGTGVYEQYF.

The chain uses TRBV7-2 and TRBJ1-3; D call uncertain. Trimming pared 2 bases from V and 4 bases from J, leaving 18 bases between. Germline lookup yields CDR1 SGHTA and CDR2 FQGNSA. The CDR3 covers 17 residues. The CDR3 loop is CASSLISGRLPGNTIYF. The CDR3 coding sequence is TGTGCCAGCAGCTTAATCAGCGGGAGGCTTCCGGGAAACACCATATATTTT.